One sample yielded the 10 T cell receptor beta chains listed below, sequenced in a study of cytomegalovirus exposure and HLA in healthy donors (dated by TCRdb to about 2017). The library was produced with the immunoSEQ multiplex PCR assay. For the multiplex PCR, a mixture combining 60 forward primers for TCR Vbeta segments and 13 reverse primers for TCR Jbeta segments was used. Entries here come from immuneACCESS through TCRdb and include only in-frame sequences with V and J called. Some clones fail to appear in such tables; in the studies checked, an unresolved V gene covers under half of the shortfall, and the cause of the remainder is unknown. The sample table holds around 150,000 clones, of which 55% to 80% were seen once. Together, the top ten hold around 4.3% of the sample. Sequencing used PBMCs. The origin of the receptors is a woman aged 18-29 years in good health and CMV-seropositive.

This clone was detected a few times. V and J are TRBV6-1 and TRBJ1-2, with TRBD1 matching 10 bases. V gave up 3 bases and J gave up 4 bases; unmatched junction bases: 2. Germline CDR1 MNHNS, CDR2 SASEGT. The CDR3 is made up of 14 amino acids. CDR3 bases: TGTGCCAGCAGTGAGGGGACAGGGGCCTATGGCTACACCTTC. It encodes CASSEGTGAYGYTF.

The chain recombines TRBV4-3 with TRBJ1-1; D gene unclear. Trimming took 0 bases from V and 4 from J, leaving 6 bases between them. The CDR3 covers 13 residues. CDR1 LGHNA and CDR2 YSLEER come from the germline V gene. The CDR3 region has the DNA TGCGCCAGCAGCCAAGATCAAATCACTGAAGCTTTCTTT. It is translated as CASSQDQITEAFF.

The chain recombines TRBV10-3 with TRBJ2-5; TRBD2 might be the D (6 bases). The better agreement between TRBJ2-7 and the DNA end casts doubt on the J call. Looked up from germline, CDR1 is ENHRY and CDR2 is SYGVKD. The CDR3 consists of 14 residues. CDR3 DNA: TGTGCCATCAGACTGGAGGGCAGCGGCTACGAGCAGTACTTC. It specifies CAIRLEGSGYEQYF.

The rearrangement links TRBV7-3 to TRBJ1-1; TRBD1 matches 7 bases. Germline V CDR1 and CDR2: SGHTA, FQGTGA. Trimming took 5 bases from V and 0 from J; bases not matched to a gene: 9. This CDR3 has 16 residues. CDR3 residues: CASSEAVGQLNTEAFF. CDR3 DNA: TGTGCCAGCAGCGAAGCCGTGGGACAGCTGAACACTGAAGCTTTCTTT.

The J gene is TRBJ2-5, the V gene TRBV6-5, with 8 bases fitting TRBD1. Gene TRBJ2-7 matches the end of the DNA better, so the J call may be wrong. This CDR3 has 11 residues. Looked up from germline, CDR1 is MNHEY and CDR2 is SVGAGI. CDR3 protein: CASGQGYEQYF. In nucleotides, the CDR3 is TGTGCCAGTGGACAGGGCTACGAGCAGTACTTC.

The rearrangement links TRBV6-5 to TRBJ2-5; 10 bases agree with TRBD2. Gene TRBJ2-7 matches the end of the DNA better, so the J call may be wrong. CDR1 is MNHEY, CDR2 SVGAGI, per germline. CDR3 length: 15 amino acids. The DNA of the CDR3 is TGTGCCAGCAGCTCACCTAGCGGGGGAATACACGAGCAGTACTTC. Its translation is CASSSPSGGIHEQYF.

The chain is built from TRBV6-5 and TRBJ1-4, with TRBD1 identical over 8 bases. The junction had 5 bases not matched to a gene; V was cut back by 4 bases and J by 7 bases. Germline lookup yields CDR1 MNHEY and CDR2 SVGAGI. The CDR3 contains 14 residues. The chain's CDR3 is CASSWDRRSEKLFF. The CDR3 nucleotides are TGTGCCAGCAGTTGGGACAGGCGGAGTGAAAAACTGTTTTTT.

This chain connects TRBV19 to TRBJ2-7, with 7 positions matching TRBD1. Trimming removed 11 bases from V and 2 bases from J; junction bases left unmatched: 9. This CDR3 has 13 amino acids. Germline CDR1 LNHDA, CDR2 SQIVND (reference sequence). CDR3 coding DNA: TGTGCCCCCGGCTCAGGGGGAGCCTACGAGCAGTACTTC. Its protein is CAPGSGGAYEQYF.

This rearrangement joins TRBV30 to TRBJ2-1; D is possibly TRBD1 (6 bases). Germline lookup yields CDR1 GTSNPN and CDR2 SVGIG (reference sequence). The length of the CDR3 is 12 residues. Trimming shortened V by 5 bases and J by 15 bases, and 20 bases separated the two germline ends. CDR3 sequence (DNA): TGTGCCTGGGAGACAGTGTGGGGGCTGCGGTTCTTC. It yields the protein CAWETVWGLRFF.

The chain combines TRBV4-1 with TRBJ1-2, with 7 bases lining up with TRBD1. V gave up 3 bases and J gave up 3 bases; unmatched junction bases: 4. The CDR3 length is 14 residues. The germline gives CDR1 MGHRA, CDR2 YSYEKL. CDR3 loop: CASSHGQGDYGYTF. DNA for the CDR3: TGCGCCAGCAGCCATGGCCAGGGGGACTATGGCTACACCTTC.